This T cell receptor beta chain is drawn from a study of human T cells and chemical hapten exposure. The library labeled individual cDNA molecules by adding unique molecular identifiers to them. Each CDR3 protein is one row after TCRdb ran MiXCR on the RACE reads. This sample has some 300,000 distinct CDR3 sequences, with roughly 6% found just once. The CDR3 length is 11 residues. CDR1 and CDR2 from the germline V gene are MRHNA and SNTAGT. Trimming left V 7 bases short and J 5 bases short, with 6 bases between. This clonotype was counted a few times. Time point here: pre-sensitization, week 0. As for treatment: therapeutic diphenylcyclopropenone sensitization with weekly scalp DPC.

The material was whole blood, obtained in connection with sensitization to the hapten diphenylcyclopropenone (DPC). The sequence derives from a woman aged 18-29 years with alopecia areata. Some clones in this sample may be carry-over from other donors' samples. The rearrangement uses TRBV6-4 and TRBJ2-1, with no clear D. This chain's CDR3 is CASKLNNEQFF. DNA for the CDR3: TGTGCCAGCAAGTTGAACAATGAGCAGTTCTTC.